This TCR beta chain was identified during a study of T cell repertoires in cytomegalovirus infection (dated by TCRdb to the late 2010s). In terms of the full investigation: The HLA type of each donor mattered for the analysis, because public TCR beta signatures pointed to carriage of CMV infection along with the matching HLA type. The study at large found these results: In the ex vivo response, HLA-C-restricted CMV-specific TCR beta clonotypes were dominant, and in two of eight donors the single most frequent clonotype came from this HLA-C-restricted group. Carriers of CMV infection plus the relevant HLA type were discriminated by the cumulative frequency of public TCR beta family members in the study cohort and in an independent roughly 400-donor cohort.

Sequencing used an Illumina HiSeq 1500. In-frame beta chains were kept once TCRdb had trimmed the public reads at Q25 with fastp and called clones with MiXCR. Rows are combined by CDR3 protein, so each entry shows the most common genes and DNA. The sample has about 490,000 distinct CDR3 sequences on record, around 10% of them singletons. The biggest ten clones account for about 10% of the sample. This clonotype was seen only a few times. Its target antigen remains unknown. No qualities accompany the bases; no much larger clone lies one base away. At the junction V is shortened by 4 bases and J by 0 bases, with 10 bases in between. The CDR3 runs 15 residues from the cysteine to the phenylalanine. Only the CDR3 region is kept as DNA, spanning 45 bases read in frame from base 1. As encoded in the germline V gene, CDR1 is WSHSY while CDR2 is SAAADI.

This clonotype was sampled from a human donor in good health (CMV status not recorded). Some clones in this sample may be carry-over from other donors' samples. The sequenced material came from PBMCs. The V and J segments used are TRBV10-2 and TRBJ2-4; no D gene is confidently identified. The CDR3 has the sequence CASSGSERAKNIQYF. The sequenced DNA: TGCGCCAGCAGTGGATCAGAAAGAGCCAAAAACATTCAGTACTTC.